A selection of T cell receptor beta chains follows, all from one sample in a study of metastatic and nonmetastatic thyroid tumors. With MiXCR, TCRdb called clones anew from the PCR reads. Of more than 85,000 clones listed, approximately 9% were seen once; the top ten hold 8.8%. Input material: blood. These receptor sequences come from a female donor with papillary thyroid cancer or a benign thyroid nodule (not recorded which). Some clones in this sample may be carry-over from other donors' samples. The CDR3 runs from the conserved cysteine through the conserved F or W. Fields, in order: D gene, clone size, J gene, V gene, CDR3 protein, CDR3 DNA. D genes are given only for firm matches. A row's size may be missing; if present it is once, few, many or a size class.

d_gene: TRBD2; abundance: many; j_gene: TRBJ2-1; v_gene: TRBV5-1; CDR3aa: CASSLGRGTRNNEQFF; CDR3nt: TGCGCCAGCAGCTTGGGGCGGGGGACCCGGAACAATGAGCAGTTCTTC
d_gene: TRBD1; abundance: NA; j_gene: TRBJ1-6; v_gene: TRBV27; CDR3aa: CASSLTGVNSPLHF; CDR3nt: TGTGCCAGCAGTTTAACAGGGGTTAATTCACCCCTCCACTTT
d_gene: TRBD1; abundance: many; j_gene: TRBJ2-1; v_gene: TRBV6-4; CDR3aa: CASSPGQDYNEQFF; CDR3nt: TGTGCCAGCAGCCCGGGACAGGACTACAATGAGCAGTTCTTC
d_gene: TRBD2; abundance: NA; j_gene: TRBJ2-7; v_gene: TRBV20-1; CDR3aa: CSARSGLEQYF; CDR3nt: TGCAGTGCTAGATCGGGACTAGAGCAGTACTTC
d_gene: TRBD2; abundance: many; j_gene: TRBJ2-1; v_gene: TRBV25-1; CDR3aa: CASSELGRGGLGIANNEQFF; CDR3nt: TGTGCCAGCAGTGAACTGGGGCGGGGGGGCCTAGGTATAGCAAACAATGAGCAGTTCTTC
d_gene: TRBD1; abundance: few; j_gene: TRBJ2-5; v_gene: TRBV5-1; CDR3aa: CAGSLFGDSQETQYF; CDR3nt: TGCGCCGGCAGCTTGTTCGGGGACAGCCAAGAGACCCAGTACTTC
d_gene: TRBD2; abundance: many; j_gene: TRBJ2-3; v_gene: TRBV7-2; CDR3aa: CASTLAGGPDTQYF; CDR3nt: TGTGCCAGCACCTTAGCGGGGGGGCCGGATACGCAGTATTTT
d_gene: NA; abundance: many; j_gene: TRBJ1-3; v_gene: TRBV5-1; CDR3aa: CASSSEGNTIYF; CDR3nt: TGCGCCAGCAGCTCGGAAGGAAACACCATATATTTT
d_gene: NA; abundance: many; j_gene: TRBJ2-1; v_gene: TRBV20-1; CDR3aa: CSAGSPYNEQFF; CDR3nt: TGCAGTGCTGGGTCTCCCTACAATGAGCAGTTCTTC
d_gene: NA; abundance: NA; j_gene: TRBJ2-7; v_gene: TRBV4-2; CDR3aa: CASSQGRTIETNEQYF; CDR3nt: TGTGCCAGCAGCCAAGGCCGGACTATTGAGACGAACGAGCAGTACTTC
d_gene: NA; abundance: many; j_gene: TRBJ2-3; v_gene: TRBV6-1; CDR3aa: CASSHTGRPTDTQYF; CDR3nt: TGTGCCAGCAGTCACACAGGCAGACCCACAGATACGCAGTATTTT
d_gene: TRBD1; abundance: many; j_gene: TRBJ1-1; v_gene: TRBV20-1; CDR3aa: CSVGTGDTEAFF; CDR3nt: TGCAGTGTAGGGACAGGGGACACTGAAGCTTTCTTT
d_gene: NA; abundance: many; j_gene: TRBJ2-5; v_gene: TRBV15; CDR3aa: CATSRDQRETQYF; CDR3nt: TGTGCCACCAGCAGAGATCAGCGAGAGACCCAGTACTTC
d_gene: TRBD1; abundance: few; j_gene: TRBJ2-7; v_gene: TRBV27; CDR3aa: CASSLSIGTGQEQYF; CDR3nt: TGTGCCAGCAGTTTATCGATTGGGACAGGACAAGAGCAGTACTTC
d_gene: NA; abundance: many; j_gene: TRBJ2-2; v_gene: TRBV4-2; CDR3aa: CASSQERLGGELFF; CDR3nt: TGTGCCAGCAGCCAAGAAAGGTTGGGCGGGGAGCTGTTTTTT
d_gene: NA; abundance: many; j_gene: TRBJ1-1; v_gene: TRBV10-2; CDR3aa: CASSARHSELGTEAFF; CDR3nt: TGCGCCAGCAGTGCCAGGCACAGCGAGCTGGGGACTGAAGCTTTCTTT
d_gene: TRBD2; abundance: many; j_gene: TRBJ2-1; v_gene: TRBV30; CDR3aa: CAWIRLAANNEQFF; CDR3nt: TGTGCCTGGATCCGACTAGCGGCCAACAATGAGCAGTTCTTC
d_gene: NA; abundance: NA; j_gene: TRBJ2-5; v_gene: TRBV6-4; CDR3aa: CASSDGGAETQYF; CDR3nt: TGTGCCAGCAGTGACGGGGGGGCCGAGACCCAGTACTTC
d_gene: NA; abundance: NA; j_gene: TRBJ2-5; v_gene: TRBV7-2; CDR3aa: CASSLVGGAPVETQYF; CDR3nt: TGTGCCAGCAGCTTAGTGGGCGGGGCCCCGGTAGAGACCCAGTACTTC
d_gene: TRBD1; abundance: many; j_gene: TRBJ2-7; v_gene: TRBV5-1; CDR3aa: CASSSRDRGYEQYF; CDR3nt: TGCGCCAGCAGCTCCCGGGACAGGGGGTACGAGCAGTACTTC